This passage covers 20 T cell receptor beta chains from one sample sequenced in a study of control samples from healthy donors and cancer patients. Libraries were prepared by immunoSEQ multiplex PCR; TCRdb keeps only in-frame clonotypes and omits some of them. In the table there are around 100,000 clones, roughly 87% of which are singletons. The sequenced sample consisted of blood. The receptors originated from a woman in her 50s in good health.

V gene TRBV19 combines with J gene TRBJ1-5, with no clear D. This CDR3 is built from 16 residues. Germline CDR1 LNHDA, CDR2 SQIVND (reference sequence). V was trimmed by 6 bases and J by 0 bases, leaving 15 bases between them. CDR3 amino acids: CASRGVYPDSNQPQHF. In DNA form, the CDR3 reads TGTGCCAGTAGAGGCGTCTACCCTGATAGCAATCAGCCCCAGCATTTT.

This chain links TRBV3-1 (or the pseudogene TRBV3-2) with TRBJ2-1; D gene uncertain. This CDR3 contains 12 residues. The ends were cut back, 0 bases at V and 4 bases at J, with 1 base in the middle. Germline lookup yields CDR1 LGHDT and CDR2 YNNKEL (reference sequence). CDR3 protein: CASSQEYNEQFF. DNA for the CDR3: TGTGCCAGCAGCCAAGAATACAATGAGCAGTTCTTC.

The chain combines TRBV5-1 with TRBJ1-1; 8 bases map to TRBD1. Looked up from germline, CDR1 is SGHRS and CDR2 is YFSETQ. The V gene end was trimmed by 6 bases and the J gene end by 1 base; junction bases not matched to a gene: 14. CDR3 length: 17 amino acids. CDR3 region: CASTRDGQGRGNTEAFF. DNA of the CDR3: TGCGCCAGCACGCGGGACGGACAGGGTCGGGGGAACACTGAAGCTTTCTTT.

This clone has just a few counts. The chain recombines TRBV19 with TRBJ1-6; possible D gene TRBD1, 5 bases. The length of the CDR3 is 12 residues. Deletions cut 4 bases from V and 12 bases from J, with 10 bases between. Germline CDR1 is LNHDA and CDR2 is SQIVND (reference sequence). The DNA of the CDR3 is TGTGCCAGTAGTACAGGGCTTGGACCCCTCCACTTT. Its protein is CASSTGLGPLHF.

The rearrangement joins TRBV29-1 to TRBJ2-5, with 9 bases lining up with TRBD2. Germline assignment: CDR1 SQVTM and CDR2 ANQGSEA. The V and J ends lost 4 bases and 4 bases, in that order; junction bases with no gene match: 7. The CDR3 spans 14 residues. CDR3 amino acids: CSVAPSGVGETQYF. CDR3 sequence (DNA): TGCAGCGTTGCTCCTAGCGGGGTCGGAGAGACCCAGTACTTC.

This sequence joins TRBV4-3 and TRBJ2-1, with D possibly TRBD1 on 5 matching bases. Germline V lookup: CDR1 LGHNA, CDR2 YSLEER. Trimming removed 0 bases from V and 3 bases from J, with 9 bases in between. The CDR3 totals 15 residues. In DNA form, the CDR3 reads TGCGCCAGCAGCCAAGATCTAGGGGACTACAATGAGCAGTTCTTC. This sequence encodes CASSQDLGDYNEQFF.

The genes are TRBV7-2 and TRBJ1-1; D may be TRBD1 (6 bases). Between the trimmed V and J ends, which lost 4 bases and 5 bases, there was a span of 17 bases. Germline CDR1 reads SGHTA; CDR2 reads FQGNSA. The CDR3 length is 15 residues. This CDR3 reads CASSSYRVAKTEAFF. The DNA of the CDR3 is TGTGCCAGCAGCTCTTACAGGGTGGCGAAAACTGAAGCTTTCTTT.

The rearrangement uses TRBV5-4 and TRBJ2-5; tentatively, D is TRBD2 (5 bases). CDR3 length equals 16 residues. V lost 4 bases to trimming and J lost 0 bases, with 16 bases between them. Germline V CDR1 and CDR2: SGHNT, YYREEE (reference sequence). CDR3 sequence: CASSPYGELDQETQYF. As DNA, the CDR3 is TGTGCCAGCAGCCCCTACGGGGAACTAGACCAAGAGACCCAGTACTTC.

CDR3 sequence (DNA): TGTGCCAGCAGTGGACAGGGGGCCGATGAGCAGTTCTTC. It is translated as CASSGQGADEQFF. The rearrangement joins TRBV2 to TRBJ2-1; 10 positions agree with TRBD1. With V trimmed by 4 bases and J by 8 bases, 2 bases remained unmatched. The CDR3 is made up of 13 amino acids. Germline V lookup: CDR1 SNHLY, CDR2 FYNNEI. The entire variable domain, with the rest obtained from reference TRBV2 and TRBJ2-1, is as follows: EPEVTQTPSHQVTQMGQEVILRCVPISNHLYFYWYRQILGQKVEFLVSFYNNEISEKSEIFDDQFSVERPDGSNFTLKIRSTKLEDSAMYFCASSGQGADEQFFGPGTRLTVL.

The CDR3 loop is CASSSSGAYSYNEQFF. CDR3 sequence (DNA): TGTGCCAGCAGCTCCAGCGGGGCTTACTCCTACAATGAGCAGTTCTTC. This chain links TRBV13 with TRBJ2-1; 7 bases match TRBD2. J lost 0 bases, V lost 4 bases, and 6 bases had no gene match. CDR1 and CDR2 from the germline V gene are PRHDT and FYEKMQ (reference sequence). The CDR3 contains 16 residues.

This clone is a singleton in its sample. V usage is TRBV5-8 and J usage is TRBJ2-2, with D perhaps assigned TRBD1 or TRBD2 (5 bases each). The CDR3 consists of 15 residues. Germline V gene sequence: CDR1 SGHTS, CDR2 YDEGEE. Trimming stripped 2 bases from V and 0 bases from J, with 8 bases between. The CDR3 DNA sequence: TGTGCCAGCAGCTTACTGGGGGCGAACACCGGGGAGCTGTTTTTT. Translating it yields CASSLLGANTGELFF.

This chain uses TRBV18 with TRBJ2-1; D gene uncertain. The CDR3 is 14 residues long. V lost 6 bases and J lost 1, with 10 bases in between. CDR1 is KGHSH, CDR2 LQKENI, per germline. Here the CDR3 reads CASSALRSYNEQFF. The CDR3 DNA follows: TGTGCCAGCTCTGCTCTGCGGTCCTACAATGAGCAGTTCTTC. The full variable domain, with the rest looked up from reference TRBV18 and TRBJ2-1, is NAGVMQNPRHLVRRRGQEARLRCSPMKGHSHVYWYRQLPEEGLKFMVYLQKENIIDESGMPKERFSAEFPKEGPSILRIQQVVRGDSAAYFCASSALRSYNEQFFGPGTRLTVL.

The rearrangement uses TRBV18 and TRBJ2-1; weak D call: TRBD2 (6 bases). Trimming pared 6 bases from V and 8 bases from J, leaving 20 bases between. CDR1 and CDR2 (germline): KGHSH, LQKENI. This CDR3 has 15 residues. CDR3 region: CASSPVWGEGDEQFF. Written as DNA, the CDR3 is TGTGCCAGCTCCCCTGTGTGGGGGGAAGGGGATGAGCAGTTCTTC.

The V gene is TRBV30, the J gene TRBJ2-5; maybe TRBD2 (5 bases). The CDR3 runs 14 residues. Trimming left V 8 bases short and J 5 bases short, with 21 bases between. Germline values: CDR1 GTSNPN, CDR2 SVGIG (reference sequence). Written as DNA, the CDR3 is TGTGCCCGGGGAAAAGGGTTCGGCGGGGAGACCCAGTACTTC. Protein product: CARGKGFGGETQYF.

The chain employs TRBV9 and TRBJ2-2; D uncertain. V lost 3 bases and J 2 bases, leaving 5 bases between the germline ends. The CDR3 runs to 13 residues. From germline, CDR1 is SGDLS and CDR2 YYNGEE. The chain's CDR3 is CASSAHNTGELFF. The CDR3 region has the DNA TGTGCCAGCAGCGCTCACAACACCGGGGAGCTGTTTTTT.

The gene calls are TRBV27 and TRBJ1-5, with D tentatively TRBD1 (5 bases). The CDR3 consists of 15 residues. The germline V gene has CDR1 MNHEY and CDR2 SMNVEV (reference sequence). V lost 7 bases and J lost 4, with 17 bases in between. In DNA form, the CDR3 reads TGTGCCAGCATGATACAGTGGGGGTTAAATCAGCCCCAGCATTTT. Its protein product is CASMIQWGLNQPQHF.

The chain couples TRBV3-1 (or the pseudogene TRBV3-2) to TRBJ2-7; 11 bases match TRBD1. The V segment lost 1 base and the J segment 4 bases; nucleotides outside the gene matches: 3. CDR1 is LGHDT and CDR2 is YNNKEL in the germline V gene (reference sequence). The CDR3 is 15 amino acids. CDR3: CASSQGTGGGYEQYV. CDR3 nucleotides: TGTGCCAGCAGCCAAGGGACAGGGGGCGGGTACGAGCAGTACGTC.

The V and J genes are TRBV28 and TRBJ2-7; 9 bases fit TRBD1. The CDR3 length is 13 residues. Germline V CDR1 and CDR2: MDHEN, SYDVKM. Trimming took 6 bases from V and 6 from J; bases not matched to a gene: 6. This CDR3 is CASSRDRASEQYV. CDR3 sequence (DNA): TGTGCCAGCAGCCGGGACAGGGCGAGCGAGCAGTACGTC.

In this sample, this clone turned up a few times. This chain uses TRBV12-5 with TRBJ1-3; no firm D call. V gave up 6 bases and J gave up 4 bases, with 16 bases separating them. The CDR3 has 15 residues. Germline CDR1 LGHNT, CDR2 FRNRAP. The CDR3 DNA sequence: TGTGCTAGTGGCCAAACGGGGTTTAGGGGAAACACCATATATTTT. Residues: CASGQTGFRGNTIYF.

V gene TRBV7-8 combines with J gene TRBJ2-2; D uncertain. V lost 2 bases, J lost 7 bases, and 14 bases lay in between. The CDR3 runs to 15 residues. CDR1 SGHVS and CDR2 FQNEAQ come from the germline V gene. The CDR3 region has the DNA TGTGCCAGCAGCTTATACCCCCGGTTTGACGGGGAGCTGTTTTTT. Translating gives CASSLYPRFDGELFF.